The 21 T cell receptor beta chains in this list originate from one sample, sequenced in a study of regulatory dendritic cells for organ transplantation. These receptors lack a known antigen. Allogeneic regulatory or mature dendritic cells were co-cultured for roughly five days with CFSE-labeled sorted T cells at 1:10. Assay used: immunoSEQ multiplex PCR; TCRdb lists only in-frame clones, some missing. The profile covers 7,500 to 8,500 clones, with roughly two thirds appearing a single time and roughly 3.5% taken by the ten largest. The sample taken for sequencing was memory CD4+ T cells from blood cultured with dendritic cells. Sample subset: CD45RO+ memory T cells. Every receptor here comes from a human donor in good health.

This chain's CDR3 is CASSPTGTGALDTQYF. CDR3 in DNA: TGTGCCAGCAGCCCTACGGGGACAGGGGCCTTGGATACGCAGTATTTT. This sequence joins TRBV4-2 and TRBJ2-3; 10 bases agree with TRBD1. CDR1 and CDR2 (germline): LGHNA, YNFKEQ. The CDR3 is 16 residues long. Trimming took 4 bases from V and 6 from J; bases not matched to a gene: 10.

CDR3 nucleotides: TGTGCCAGCAGCTTAGAGGTTAGGGGGACCCAGTACTTC. Its protein is CASSLEVRGTQYF. The chain employs TRBV7-9 and TRBJ2-5, with a tentative D call TRBD1 (5 bases). The CDR3 spans 13 residues. Looked up from germline, CDR1 is SEHNR and CDR2 is FQNEAQ (reference sequence). Deletions cut 1 base from V and 7 bases from J, with 10 bases between.

This chain joins TRBV5-1 and TRBJ2-1; 8 bases fit TRBD2. This CDR3 spans 13 amino acids. Germline loops: CDR1 SGHRS, CDR2 YFSETQ. V lost 2 bases to trimming and J lost 10 bases; unmatched junction nucleotides: 5. CDR3 protein: CASSLAVAGEQFF. For the CDR3, the DNA is TGCGCCAGCAGCTTAGCGGTAGCGGGGGAGCAGTTCTTC.

V and J are TRBV19 and TRBJ2-2; 7 positions match TRBD2. CDR3 length: 16 amino acids. Unmatched junction bases numbered 8, after V lost 3 bases and J lost 4 bases. Germline assignment: CDR1 LNHDA and CDR2 SQIVND (reference sequence). This chain's CDR3 is CASSIDGLVPTGELFF. CDR3 DNA: TGTGCCAGTAGTATCGACGGACTAGTTCCCACCGGGGAGCTGTTTTTT. Full variable domain (outside the CDR3, taken from reference TRBV19 and TRBJ2-2): DGGITQSPKYLFRKEGQNVTLSCEQNLNHDAMYWYRQDPGQGLRLIYYSQIVNDFQKGDIAEGYSVSREKKESFPLTVTSAQKNPTAFYLCASSIDGLVPTGELFFGEGSRLTVL.

The CDR3 DNA is TGTGCCAGCAGCTTCTTACTCTCCGAGCAGTACTTC. Residues: CASSFLLSEQYF. V gene TRBV7-2 combines with J gene TRBJ2-7; D is unresolved. V dropped 3 bases and J dropped 6 bases, with 9 bases sitting between them. Germline lookup yields CDR1 SGHTA and CDR2 FQGNSA. The CDR3 is 12 amino acids.

The chain joins TRBV6-6 to TRBJ1-3, with 9 bases that match TRBD1. The junction had 3 bases not matched to a gene; V was cut back by 6 bases and J by 0 bases. The germline gives CDR1 MNHNY, CDR2 SVGAGI (reference sequence). The CDR3 covers 15 residues. The CDR3 sequence: CASSLQGASGNTIYF. The CDR3 region has the DNA TGTGCCAGCAGCCTACAGGGGGCCTCTGGAAACACCATATATTTT.

V usage is TRBV6-5 and J usage is TRBJ1-4; D is perhaps TRBD1 (5 bases). With 2 bases removed from V and 0 bases from J, the gap between germline ends came to 10 bases. CDR3 size: 16 residues. Germline CDR1 reads MNHEY; CDR2 reads SVGAGI. CDR3 residues: CASSYAGPATNEKLFF. The CDR3 region has the DNA TGTGCCAGCAGTTACGCGGGACCTGCAACTAATGAAAAACTGTTTTTT.

The chain couples TRBV27 to TRBJ2-1, with 7 bases fitting TRBD2. Germline V gene sequence: CDR1 MNHEY, CDR2 SMNVEV (reference sequence). Trimming at V came to 6 bases and at J to 7 bases, leaving 3 bases not matched to a gene. The CDR3 contains 12 residues. This chain's CDR3 is CASRPGGNEQFF. CDR3 DNA: TGTGCCAGCAGGCCCGGGGGGAATGAGCAGTTCTTC.

J is TRBJ1-3 and V is TRBV19; TRBD1 agrees at 8 bases. The trim removed 9 bases at V and 2 bases at J, leaving 15 bases unmatched. Germline assignment: CDR1 LNHDA and CDR2 SQIVND (reference sequence). This CDR3 contains 17 residues. The CDR3 sequence: CARTLPGTGTPGNTIYF. The CDR3 DNA is TGTGCCAGGACCCTCCCCGGGACAGGTACCCCTGGAAACACCATATATTTT. The full variable domain, its missing parts supplied by reference TRBV19 and TRBJ1-3, is DGGITQSPKYLFRKEGQNVTLSCEQNLNHDAMYWYRQDPGQGLRLIYYSQIVNDFQKGDIAEGYSVSREKKESFPLTVTSAQKNPTAFYLCARTLPGTGTPGNTIYFGEGSWLTVV.

The rearrangement joins TRBV5-6 to TRBJ1-2; 8 bases are shared with TRBD1. V lost 3 bases, J lost 5 bases, and 6 bases stayed unmatched. Looked up from germline, CDR1 is SGHDT and CDR2 is YYEEEE. CDR3 length: 14 amino acids. CDR3 sequence: CASSSQGARYGYTF. CDR3 nucleotide sequence: TGTGCCAGCAGCTCTCAGGGGGCGAGGTATGGCTACACCTTC.

The chain uses TRBV4-2 and TRBJ1-2, with 7 bases identical to TRBD1. Germline CDR1 LGHNA, CDR2 YNFKEQ. With 5 bases clipped from V and 5 bases from J, the junction kept 8 bases outside the gene matches. The CDR3 runs 14 residues. CDR3 region: CASSLVGTAYGYTF. The CDR3 region has the DNA TGTGCCAGCAGCTTGGTCGGGACAGCTTATGGCTACACCTTC.

The CDR3, as DNA: TGTGCCAGCAGCTCCGGGACTAACTACAATGAGCAGTTCTTC. It codes for CASSSGTNYNEQFF. The rearrangement joins TRBV5-4 to TRBJ2-1; TRBD2 agrees at 7 bases. The CDR3 extends over 14 amino acids. With V trimmed by 3 bases and J by 3 bases, 3 bases remained unmatched. Germline CDR1 and CDR2: SGHNT and YYREEE (reference sequence).

The chain links TRBV9 to TRBJ1-1; the D gene is possibly TRBD1 (5 bases). The V and J ends lost 3 bases and 4 bases respectively, with 10 bases between them. The CDR3 covers 13 residues. Germline V gene data show CDR1 as SGDLS and CDR2 as YYNGEE. The CDR3 sequence: CASSAPGFTEAFF. Here the CDR3 DNA reads TGTGCCAGCAGCGCGCCAGGGTTCACTGAAGCTTTCTTT.

The chain uses TRBV5-6 and TRBJ2-1; a possible D gene is TRBD2 (7 bases). This CDR3 has 17 residues. Trimming took 3 bases from V and 1 from J, leaving 17 bases between them. CDR1 and CDR2 from the germline V gene are SGHDT and YYEEEE. CDR3 sequence: CASSSLGGAVSYNEQFF. The DNA for the CDR3 is TGTGCCAGCAGCTCTCTAGGGGGGGCGGTTTCCTACAATGAGCAGTTCTTC.

The chain couples TRBV5-4 to TRBJ2-7, with 8 bases lining up with TRBD2. From germline, CDR1 is SGHNT and CDR2 YYREEE (reference sequence). The CDR3 length is 17 residues. With V trimmed by 4 bases and J by 0 bases, 12 bases remained unmatched. DNA of the CDR3: TGTGCCAGCAGCCCCGGGGGAAGCGGGGGCTACTCCTACGAGCAGTACTTC. Its translation: CASSPGGSGGYSYEQYF. Full variable domain (missing parts from reference TRBV5-4 and TRBJ2-7): ETGVTQSPTHLIKTRGQQVTLRCSSQSGHNTVSWYQQALGQGPQFIFQYYREEENGRGNFPPRFSGLQFPNYSSELNVNALELDDSALYLCASSPGGSGGYSYEQYFGPGTRLTVT.

V is TRBV6-5 and J is TRBJ1-1, with D perhaps matching TRBD1 (5 bases). CDR1 is MNHEY, CDR2 SVGAGI, per germline. The CDR3 is made up of 11 amino acids. Deletions cut 7 bases from V and 12 bases from J, with 15 bases between. For the CDR3, the DNA is TGTGCCAGCACCTTGGGGCTGATTACTTTCTTT. It is translated as CASTLGLITFF.

The rearrangement joins TRBV11-2 to TRBJ1-4; 8 bases are shared with TRBD1. This CDR3 has 14 amino acids. V shed 4 bases, J shed 8 bases, and the junction held 6 bases outside the gene matches. Germline CDR1 SGHAT, CDR2 FQNNGV. CDR3 in DNA: TGTGCCAGCAGCTCCGGGACAGGAGGAGAAAAACTGTTTTTT. Its protein product is CASSSGTGGEKLFF.

This clone came up a few times. The rearrangement uses TRBV6-6 and TRBJ2-4, with 9 positions matching TRBD2. J gave up 2 bases and V 6 bases, and 8 bases lay outside the gene matches. Germline V gene sequence: CDR1 MNHNY, CDR2 SVGAGI (reference sequence). The CDR3 has 16 residues. In DNA, the CDR3 is TGTGCCAGCAGCTTTAGCGGGGGTGGATCCAAAAACATTCAGTACTTC. Translating it yields CASSFSGGGSKNIQYF.

This sequence joins TRBV11-2 and TRBJ2-1, with D possibly matching TRBD2 (7 bases). Per germline, CDR1 SGHAT and CDR2 FQNNGV. This CDR3 has 14 residues. Deletions cut 4 bases from V and 6 bases from J, with 13 bases between. CDR3 sequence (DNA): TGTGCCAGCAGCTGGGGGGGCGGAATCAATGAGCAGTTCTTC. Protein sequence: CASSWGGGINEQFF.

V is TRBV6-5 and J is TRBJ2-2; the D gene is possibly TRBD1 (5 bases). V gave up 4 bases and J gave up 5 bases, with 11 bases separating them. Germline V gives CDR1 MNHEY, CDR2 SVGAGI. The CDR3 has 14 residues. In DNA, the CDR3 is TGTGCCAGCAGTTTTCGGACACAAACCGGGGAGCTGTTTTTT. Translation: CASSFRTQTGELFF.

This chain joins TRBV2 and TRBJ2-3, with 9 bases aligning to TRBD2. The CDR3 is 18 amino acids. The trim removed 1 base at V and 1 base at J, leaving 9 bases unmatched. Germline V gene data show CDR1 as SNHLY and CDR2 as FYNNEI. CDR3 residues: CASSEVSGGYKGTDTQYF. In DNA form, the CDR3 reads TGTGCCAGCAGTGAAGTGAGCGGGGGGTATAAGGGCACAGATACGCAGTATTTT.